This T cell receptor (beta chain) was recorded in a study of cytomegalovirus exposure and HLA in healthy donors. This CDR3 region has 14 residues. Germline lookup yields CDR1 SGDLS and CDR2 YYNGEE. Trimming pared 5 bases from V and 1 base from J, leaving 9 bases between. The table lists this clone with a count of one. Its target is unknown. Primers: 60 Vbeta forward and 13 Jbeta reverse. TCRdb's table, derived via immunoSEQ multiplex PCR, lists solely in-frame clones and lacks some. The repertoire includes approximately 170,000 clones, 82% of them detected once, and approximately 1.5% sits in the top ten. Study-wide results and caveats: Highly shared sequence variants in one cluster were likely a sequencing artifact. The authors later found TCR association rates varying by HLA locus, with DRB1 most and HLA-C fewest. According to the study, 160 or so TCR beta chains were cytomegalovirus-associated.

The chain carries TRBV9 and TRBJ2-2, with D perhaps TRBD1 (5 bases). Sequencing was performed on PBMCs. This clonotype originated in a male donor in good health and CMV-seronegative. CDR3 in DNA: TGTGCCAGCAGACTAACAGGGAACACCGGGGAGCTGTTTTTT. This sequence encodes CASRLTGNTGELFF.